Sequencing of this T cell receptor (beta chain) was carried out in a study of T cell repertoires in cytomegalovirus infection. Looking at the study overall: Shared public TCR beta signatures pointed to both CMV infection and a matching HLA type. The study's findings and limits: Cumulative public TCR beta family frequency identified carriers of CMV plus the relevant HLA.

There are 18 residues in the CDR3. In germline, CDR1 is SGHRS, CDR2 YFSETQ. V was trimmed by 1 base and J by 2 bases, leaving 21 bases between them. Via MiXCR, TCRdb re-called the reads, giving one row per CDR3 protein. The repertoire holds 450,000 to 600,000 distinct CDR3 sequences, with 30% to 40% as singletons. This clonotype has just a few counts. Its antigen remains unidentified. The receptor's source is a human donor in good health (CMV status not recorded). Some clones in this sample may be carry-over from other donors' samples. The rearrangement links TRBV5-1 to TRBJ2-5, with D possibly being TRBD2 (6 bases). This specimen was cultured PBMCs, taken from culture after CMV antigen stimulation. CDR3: CASSLNVVGGVEQETQYF. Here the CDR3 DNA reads TGCGCCAGCAGCTTGAACGTCGTCGGGGGAGTCGAGCAAGAGACCCAGTACTTC.